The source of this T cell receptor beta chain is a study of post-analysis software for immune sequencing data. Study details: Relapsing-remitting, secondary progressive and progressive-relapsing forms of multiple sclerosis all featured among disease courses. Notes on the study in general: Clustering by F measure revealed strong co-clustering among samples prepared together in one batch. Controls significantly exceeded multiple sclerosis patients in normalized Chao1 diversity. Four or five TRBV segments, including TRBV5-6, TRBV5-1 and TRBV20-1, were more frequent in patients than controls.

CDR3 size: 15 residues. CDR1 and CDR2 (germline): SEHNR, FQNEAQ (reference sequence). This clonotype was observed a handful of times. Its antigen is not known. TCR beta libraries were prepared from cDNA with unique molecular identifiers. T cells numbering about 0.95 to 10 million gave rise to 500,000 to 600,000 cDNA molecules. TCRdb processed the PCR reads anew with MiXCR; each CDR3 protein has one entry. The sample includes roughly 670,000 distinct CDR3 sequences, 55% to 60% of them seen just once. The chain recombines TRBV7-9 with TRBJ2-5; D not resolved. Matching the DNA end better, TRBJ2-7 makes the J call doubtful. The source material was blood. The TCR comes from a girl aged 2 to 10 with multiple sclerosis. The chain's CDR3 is CASSARSLLSHEQYF. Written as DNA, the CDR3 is TGTGCCAGCAGCGCTCGTTCCCTCCTGAGCCACGAGCAGTACTTC.